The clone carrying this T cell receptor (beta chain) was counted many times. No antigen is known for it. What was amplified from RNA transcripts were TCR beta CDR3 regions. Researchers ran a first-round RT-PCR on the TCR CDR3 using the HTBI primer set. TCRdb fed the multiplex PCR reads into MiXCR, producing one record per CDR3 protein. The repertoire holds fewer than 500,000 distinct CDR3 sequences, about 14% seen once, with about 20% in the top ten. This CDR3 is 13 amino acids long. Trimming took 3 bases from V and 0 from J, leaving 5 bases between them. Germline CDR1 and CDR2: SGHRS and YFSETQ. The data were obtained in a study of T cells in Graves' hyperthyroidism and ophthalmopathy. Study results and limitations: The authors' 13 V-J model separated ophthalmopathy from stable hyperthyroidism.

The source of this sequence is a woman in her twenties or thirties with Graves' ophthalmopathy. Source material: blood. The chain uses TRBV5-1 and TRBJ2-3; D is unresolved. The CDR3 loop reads CASSSLSTDTQYF. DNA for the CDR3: TGCGCCAGCAGCTCATTAAGCACAGATACGCAGTATTTT.